This TCR beta chain was recorded in a study of patients and donors after allogeneic stem cell transplantation (dated by TCRdb to 2019 to 2021). The library relied on RT-PCR. Instrument on record: NextSeq 550. TCRdb passed the public sequencing reads through fastp at Q25 and MiXCR, retaining productive beta sequences. Identical CDR3 proteins give one entry, which carries the most common genes and DNA. This sample lists some 960,000 distinct CDR3 sequences; about a sixth were detected once. Roughly 6% of the sample comes from the top ten. This clonotype was seen a handful of times. Its binding antigen is unknown. The input lacks base qualities; no much larger clone sits a single base away. Trimming leaves V shorter by 3 bases and J shorter by 3 bases, with the junction holding 6 bases beyond the gene matches. The CDR3 covers 16 residues, taking in both the cysteine and the phenylalanine. The only DNA kept is the CDR3, 48 bases in frame from the first base. CDR1 and CDR2 are read off the germline V gene (reference sequence) as DFQATT and SNEGSKA.

The sequence came from a human donor who was either an allogeneic HSCT recipient or a stem cell or donor lymphocyte infusion donor (not recorded which). It is not recorded whose cells these are; they may come from a transplant donor. The chain joins TRBV20-1 to TRBJ2-1, with TRBD2 identical over 12 junction bases. The sample comprised blood, either unsorted or a sorted T cell fraction (not recorded which). The CDR3 region reads CSARETSGRSYNEQFF. The DNA reads TGCAGTGCTAGGGAGACTAGCGGGAGAAGCTACAATGAGCAGTTCTTC.